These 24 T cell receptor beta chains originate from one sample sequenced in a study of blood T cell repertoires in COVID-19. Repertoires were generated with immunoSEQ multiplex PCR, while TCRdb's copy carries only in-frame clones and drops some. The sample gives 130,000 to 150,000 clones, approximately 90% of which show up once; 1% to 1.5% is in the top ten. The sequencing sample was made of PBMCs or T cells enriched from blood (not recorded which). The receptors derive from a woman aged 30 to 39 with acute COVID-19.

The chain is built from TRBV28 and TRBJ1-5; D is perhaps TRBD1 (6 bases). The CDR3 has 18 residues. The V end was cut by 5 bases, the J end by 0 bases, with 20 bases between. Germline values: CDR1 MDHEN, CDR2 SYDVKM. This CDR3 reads CASSPPRSTGYSNQPQHF. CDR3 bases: TGTGCCAGCAGTCCACCCCGGTCGACAGGATATAGCAATCAGCCCCAGCATTTT.

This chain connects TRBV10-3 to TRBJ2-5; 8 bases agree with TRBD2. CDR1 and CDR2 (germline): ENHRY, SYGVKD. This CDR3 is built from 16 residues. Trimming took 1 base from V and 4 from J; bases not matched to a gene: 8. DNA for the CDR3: TGTGCCATCAGTGAGTATGAAGCGGGAGAAGTAGAGACCCAGTACTTC. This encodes CAISEYEAGEVETQYF.

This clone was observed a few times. DNA for the CDR3: TGTGCCAGTAGTATGGACAGGGAGGGTATCATGAACACTGAAGCTTTCTTT. This encodes CASSMDREGIMNTEAFF. V is TRBV19 and J is TRBJ1-1, with 8 bases matching TRBD1. The CDR3 covers 17 residues. Germline CDR1 is LNHDA and CDR2 is SQIVND (reference sequence). Germline trimming cut 3 bases from V and 0 bases from J; bases unmatched to any gene: 9.

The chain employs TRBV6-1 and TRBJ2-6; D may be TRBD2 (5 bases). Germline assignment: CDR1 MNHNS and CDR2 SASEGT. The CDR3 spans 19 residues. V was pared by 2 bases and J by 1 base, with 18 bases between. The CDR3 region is CASSESGGSGISGANVLTF. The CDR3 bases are TGTGCCAGCAGTGAATCGGGCGGGTCGGGCATATCTGGGGCCAACGTCCTGACTTTC.

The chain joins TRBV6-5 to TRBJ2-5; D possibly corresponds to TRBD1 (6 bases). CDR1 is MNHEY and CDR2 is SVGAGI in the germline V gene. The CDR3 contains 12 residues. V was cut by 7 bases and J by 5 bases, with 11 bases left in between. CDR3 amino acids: CASKQGYETQYF. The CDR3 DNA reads TGTGCCAGCAAACAGGGATACGAGACCCAGTACTTC.

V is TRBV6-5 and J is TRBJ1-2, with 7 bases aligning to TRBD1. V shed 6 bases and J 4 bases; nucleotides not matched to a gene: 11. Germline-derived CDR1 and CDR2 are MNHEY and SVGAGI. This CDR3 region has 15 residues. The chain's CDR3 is CASRDLGTVSYGYTF. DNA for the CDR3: TGTGCCAGCAGGGACTTGGGGACAGTAAGCTATGGCTACACCTTC.

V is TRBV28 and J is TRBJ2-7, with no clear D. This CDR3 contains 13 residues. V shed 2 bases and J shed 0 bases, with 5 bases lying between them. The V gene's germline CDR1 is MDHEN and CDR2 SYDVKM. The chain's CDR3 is CASSLGSSYEQYF. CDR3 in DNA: TGTGCCAGCAGTTTAGGCAGCTCCTACGAGCAGTACTTC.

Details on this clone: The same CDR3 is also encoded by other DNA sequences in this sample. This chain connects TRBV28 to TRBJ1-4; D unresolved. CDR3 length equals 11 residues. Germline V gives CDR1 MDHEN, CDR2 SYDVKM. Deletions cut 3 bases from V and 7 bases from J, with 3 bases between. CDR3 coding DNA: TGTGCCAGCAGTTTGCGTGAAAAACTGTTTTTT. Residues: CASSLREKLFF. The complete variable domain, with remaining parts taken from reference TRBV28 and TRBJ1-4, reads DVKVTQSSRYLVKRTGEKVFLECVQDMDHENMFWYRQDPGLGLRLIYFSYDVKMKEKGDIPEGYSVSREKKERFSLILESASTNQTSMYLCASSLREKLFFGSGTQLSVL.

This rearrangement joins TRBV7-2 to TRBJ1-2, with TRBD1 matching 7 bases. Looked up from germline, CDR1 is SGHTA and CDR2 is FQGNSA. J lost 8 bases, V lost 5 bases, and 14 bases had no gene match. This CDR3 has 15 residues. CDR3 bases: TGTGCCAGCAGCCCGAGGGGACAGTCAATAAAAGGCTACACCTTC. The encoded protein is CASSPRGQSIKGYTF. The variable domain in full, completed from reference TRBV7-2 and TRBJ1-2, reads GAGVSQSPSNKVTEKGKDVELRCDPISGHTALYWYRQSLGQGLEFLIYFQGNSAPDKSGLPSDRFSAERTGGSVSTLTIQRTQQEDSAVYLCASSPRGQSIKGYTFGSGTRLTVV.

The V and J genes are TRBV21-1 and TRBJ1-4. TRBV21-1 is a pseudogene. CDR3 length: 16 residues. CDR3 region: CASSKENPGGGEKLFF. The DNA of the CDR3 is TGTGCCAGCAGCAAAGAAAATCCAGGAGGAGGGGAAAAACTGTTTTTT.

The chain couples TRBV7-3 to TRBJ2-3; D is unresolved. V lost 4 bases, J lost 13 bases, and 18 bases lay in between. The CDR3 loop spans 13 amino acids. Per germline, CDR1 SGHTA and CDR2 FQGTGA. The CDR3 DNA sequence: TGTGCCAGCAGCTCAACCGGCCCAGGCAAGAAGTATTTT. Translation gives CASSSTGPGKKYF.

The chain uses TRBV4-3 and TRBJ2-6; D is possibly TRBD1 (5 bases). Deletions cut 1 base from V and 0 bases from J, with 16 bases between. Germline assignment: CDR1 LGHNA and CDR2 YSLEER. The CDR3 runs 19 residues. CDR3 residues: CASSQGMGPSYSGANVLTF. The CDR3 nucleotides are TGCGCCAGCAGCCAAGGAATGGGGCCCTCCTACTCTGGGGCCAACGTCCTGACTTTC.

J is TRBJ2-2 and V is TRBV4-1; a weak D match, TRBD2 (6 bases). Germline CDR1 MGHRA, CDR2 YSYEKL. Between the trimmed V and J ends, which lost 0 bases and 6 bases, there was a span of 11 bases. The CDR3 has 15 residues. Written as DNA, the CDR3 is TGCGCCAGCAGCCAAGAGCTAGCGATCCCCGGGGAGCTGTTTTTT. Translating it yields CASSQELAIPGELFF.

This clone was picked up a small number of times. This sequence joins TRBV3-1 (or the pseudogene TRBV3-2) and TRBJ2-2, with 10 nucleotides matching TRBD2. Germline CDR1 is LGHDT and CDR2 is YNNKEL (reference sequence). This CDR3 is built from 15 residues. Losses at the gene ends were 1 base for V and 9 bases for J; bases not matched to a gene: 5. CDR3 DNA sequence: TGTGCCAGCAGCCAAGGGACTAGCGGTAACCGGGAGCTGTTTTTT. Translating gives CASSQGTSGNRELFF.

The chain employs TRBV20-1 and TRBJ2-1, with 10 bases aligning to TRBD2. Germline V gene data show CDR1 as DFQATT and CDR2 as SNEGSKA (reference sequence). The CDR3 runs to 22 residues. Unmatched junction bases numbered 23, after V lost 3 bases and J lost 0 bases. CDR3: CSASIPFELAGSKGSSYNEQFF. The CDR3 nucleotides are TGCAGTGCTAGTATCCCCTTCGAACTAGCGGGATCAAAGGGGAGCTCCTACAATGAGCAGTTCTTC.

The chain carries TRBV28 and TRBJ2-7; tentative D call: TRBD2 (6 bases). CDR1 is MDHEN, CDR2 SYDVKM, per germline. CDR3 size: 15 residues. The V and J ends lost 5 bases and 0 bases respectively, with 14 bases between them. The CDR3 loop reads CASSPRGIRSYEQYF. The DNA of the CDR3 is TGTGCCAGCAGTCCCCGGGGGATACGCTCCTACGAGCAGTACTTC.

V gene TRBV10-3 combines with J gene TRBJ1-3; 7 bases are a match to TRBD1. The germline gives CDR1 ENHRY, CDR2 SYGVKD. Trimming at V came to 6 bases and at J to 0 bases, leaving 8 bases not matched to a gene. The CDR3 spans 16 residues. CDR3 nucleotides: TGTGCCATCAGCAAAGGGACAGTACACTCTGGAAACACCATATATTTT. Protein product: CAISKGTVHSGNTIYF.

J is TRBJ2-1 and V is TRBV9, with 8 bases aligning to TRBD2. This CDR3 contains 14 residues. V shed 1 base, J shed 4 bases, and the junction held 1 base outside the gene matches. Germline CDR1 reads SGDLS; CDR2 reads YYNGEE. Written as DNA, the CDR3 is TGTGCCAGCAGCGTAACTAGCGGATACAATGAGCAGTTCTTC. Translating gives CASSVTSGYNEQFF.

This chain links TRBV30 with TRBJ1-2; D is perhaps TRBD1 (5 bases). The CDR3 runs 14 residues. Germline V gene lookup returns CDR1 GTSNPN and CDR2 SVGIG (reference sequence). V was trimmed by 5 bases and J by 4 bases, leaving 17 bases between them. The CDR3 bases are TGTGCCTGGCAAGGGGCCGGCCTAAGCTATGGCTACACCTTC. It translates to CAWQGAGLSYGYTF. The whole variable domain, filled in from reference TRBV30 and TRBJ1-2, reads SQTIHQWPATLVQPVGSPLSLECTVEGTSNPNLYWYRQAAGRGLQLLFYSVGIGQISSEVPQNLSASRPQDRQFILSSKKLLLSDSGFYLCAWQGAGLSYGYTFGSGTRLTVV.

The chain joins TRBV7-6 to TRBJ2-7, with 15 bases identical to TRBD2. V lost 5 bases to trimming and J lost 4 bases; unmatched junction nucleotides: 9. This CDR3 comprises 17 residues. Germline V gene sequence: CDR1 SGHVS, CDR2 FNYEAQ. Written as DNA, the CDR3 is TGTGCCAGCAGCCGGGGACTAGCGGGAGGCAAGTTGTACGAGCAGTACTTC. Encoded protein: CASSRGLAGGKLYEQYF.

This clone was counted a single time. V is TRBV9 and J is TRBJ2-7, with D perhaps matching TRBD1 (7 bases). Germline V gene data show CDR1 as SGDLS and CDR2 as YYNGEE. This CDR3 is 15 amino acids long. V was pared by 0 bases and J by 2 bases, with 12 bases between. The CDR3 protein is CASSVGAGQTYEQYF. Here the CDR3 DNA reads TGTGCCAGCAGCGTAGGGGCGGGACAGACCTACGAGCAGTACTTC.

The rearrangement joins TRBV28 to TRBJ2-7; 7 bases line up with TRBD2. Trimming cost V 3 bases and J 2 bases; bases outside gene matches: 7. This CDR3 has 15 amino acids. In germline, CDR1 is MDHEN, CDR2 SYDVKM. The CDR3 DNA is TGTGCCAGCAGTTTGGGGGGGTCTCCCACCTACGAGCAGTACTTC. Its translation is CASSLGGSPTYEQYF.

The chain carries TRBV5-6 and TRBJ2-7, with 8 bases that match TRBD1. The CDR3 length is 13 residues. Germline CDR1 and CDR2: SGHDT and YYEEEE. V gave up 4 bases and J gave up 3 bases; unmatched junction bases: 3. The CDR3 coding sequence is TGTGCCAGCAGCCGGGACAGGTTCTACGAGCAGTACTTC. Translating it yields CASSRDRFYEQYF. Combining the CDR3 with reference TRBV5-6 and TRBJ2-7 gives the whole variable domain DAGVTQSPTHLIKTRGQQVTLRCSPKSGHDTVSWYQQALGQGPQFIFQYYEEEERQRGNFPDRFSGHQFPNYSSELNVNALLLGDSALYLCASSRDRFYEQYFGPGTRLTVT.

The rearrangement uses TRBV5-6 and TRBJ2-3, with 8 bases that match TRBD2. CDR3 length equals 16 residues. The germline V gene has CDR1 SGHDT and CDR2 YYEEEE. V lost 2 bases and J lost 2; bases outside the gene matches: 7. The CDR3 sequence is CASSFLASGFTDTQYF. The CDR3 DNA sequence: TGTGCCAGCAGCTTTTTGGCTAGCGGGTTCACAGATACGCAGTATTTT. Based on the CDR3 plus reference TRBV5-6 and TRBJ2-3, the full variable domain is DAGVTQSPTHLIKTRGQQVTLRCSPKSGHDTVSWYQQALGQGPQFIFQYYEEEERQRGNFPDRFSGHQFPNYSSELNVNALLLGDSALYLCASSFLASGFTDTQYFGPGTRLTVL.